This T cell receptor (beta chain) stems from a study of vaccination and CD4 T cells after COVID-19. About the research overall: The convalescents, six males and four females, included two who were Hispanic. Each control culture was treated with a CEFX pool, an HIV-1 Nef pool, or no peptide.

An Oncomine TCR Beta short-read assay was used to sequence the DNA from cultured CD4+ T cells. Genomic DNA was drawn out of CD4+ T cells grown in culture. TCRdb re-called the PCR reads with MiXCR, one entry per CDR3 protein. In the table there are over 8,000 distinct CDR3 sequences, roughly two thirds of which are singletons. Concerning this clonotype itself: Its antigen is unidentified.

Sample treatment: approximately 9-day PBMC culture with coronavirus spike peptide pools or control peptides (ViraFEST assay). ViraFEST expanded antigen-specific T cells with peptide pools, then sequenced TCRs. Germline CDR1 is SNHLY and CDR2 is FYNNEI. The CDR3 consists of 14 residues. Trimming took off 5 bases at V and 2 bases at J, with 12 bases between the two ends. This clonotype was sampled from a human donor who had recovered from COVID-19. The sequenced sample was CD4+ T cells from blood, cultured in vitro. The chain links TRBV2 to TRBJ1-2, with D hard to call. In DNA, the CDR3 is TGTGCCAGCAGTAGTGAGATAAACAACTATGGCTACACCTTC. It specifies CASSSEINNYGYTF.